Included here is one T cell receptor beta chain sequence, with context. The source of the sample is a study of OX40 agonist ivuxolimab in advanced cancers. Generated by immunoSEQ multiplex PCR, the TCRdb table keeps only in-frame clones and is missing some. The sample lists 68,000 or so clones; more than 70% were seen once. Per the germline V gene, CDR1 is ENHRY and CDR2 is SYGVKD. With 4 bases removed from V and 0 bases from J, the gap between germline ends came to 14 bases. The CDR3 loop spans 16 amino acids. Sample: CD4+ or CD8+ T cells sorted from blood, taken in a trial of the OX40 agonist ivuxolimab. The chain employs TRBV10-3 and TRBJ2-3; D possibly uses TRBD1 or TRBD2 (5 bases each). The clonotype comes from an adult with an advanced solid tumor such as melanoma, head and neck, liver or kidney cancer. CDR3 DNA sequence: TGTGCCATCAGTGTACGTCAGGGACGAAGCACAGATACGCAGTATTTT. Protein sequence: CAISVRQGRSTDTQYF.